A single sample is the source of the 21 T cell receptor beta chains below, sequenced in a study of blood T cell repertoires in COVID-19. Clones were read by immunoSEQ multiplex PCR, and TCRdb kept only the in-frame ones, dropping some. This repertoire shows approximately 89,000 clones, around 94% found once; its top ten account for around 6%. The sample consisted of peripheral blood. All receptors come from a woman aged 60 to 75 with active COVID-19.

The V gene is TRBV10-1, the J gene TRBJ1-1, with TRBD1 as a possible D gene (5 bases). This CDR3 region has 15 residues. Per the germline V gene, CDR1 is WNHNN and CDR2 is SYGVQD (reference sequence). The germline V and J ends were trimmed by 0 bases and 0 bases, with 8 bases remaining between them. The CDR3 DNA follows: TGCGCCAGCAGTGAGTCGGACACTGTGAACACTGAAGCTTTCTTT. Protein sequence: CASSESDTVNTEAFF.

The V call is TRBV18, the J call TRBJ2-7, with D possibly being TRBD2 (6 bases). The germline V gene encodes CDR1 KGHSH and CDR2 LQKENI. Trimming shortened V by 2 bases and J by 4 bases, and 15 bases separated the two germline ends. This CDR3 is 15 amino acids long. The CDR3 protein is CASSPVRLGGYEQYF. CDR3 DNA: TGTGCCAGCTCACCAGTCAGGCTGGGAGGATACGAGCAGTACTTC.

This clone showed up just once. The V call is TRBV7-2, the J call TRBJ1-5; D not certain. Germline assignment: CDR1 SGHTA and CDR2 FQGNSA. CDR3 length equals 14 residues. The V end was cut by 1 base, the J end by 4 bases, with 8 bases between. The chain's CDR3 is CASSLGLRNQPQHF. The CDR3 DNA follows: TGTGCCAGCAGCTTAGGGTTGAGGAATCAGCCCCAGCATTTT.

The V call is TRBV5-4, the J call TRBJ2-7; TRBD2 matches 7 bases. V lost 3 bases to trimming and J lost 7 bases; unmatched junction nucleotides: 10. The CDR3 has 14 amino acids. The germline gives CDR1 SGHNT, CDR2 YYREEE (reference sequence). CDR3 sequence (DNA): TGTGCCAGCAGCTCTGGGGGGGGTGGGATTGAGCAGTACTTC. This codes for CASSSGGGGIEQYF.

J is TRBJ2-1 and V is TRBV28; the match to TRBD2 covers 14 bases. This CDR3 has 14 amino acids. The V segment lost 5 bases and the J segment 7 bases; nucleotides outside the gene matches: 1. The germline gives CDR1 MDHEN, CDR2 SYDVKM. The CDR3 sequence: CASSRTSGRNEQFF. The CDR3 DNA reads as TGTGCCAGCAGTCGGACTAGCGGGAGGAATGAGCAGTTCTTC.

The CDR3 DNA follows: TGTGCCAGCAGCAAAAATGGGGGGACTAGCGGGACCAGCTCCTACGAGCAGTACTTC. Its translation: CASSKNGGTSGTSSYEQYF. This sequence joins TRBV21-1 and TRBJ2-7; TRBD2, the table's D call, lacks a check against the DNA. TRBV21-1 is a pseudogene. The CDR3 contains 19 residues.

The chain carries TRBV5-1 and TRBJ1-2, with TRBD1 as a possible D gene (6 bases). V lost 2 bases to trimming and J lost 2 bases, with 7 bases between them. Germline CDR1 is SGHRS and CDR2 is YFSETQ. The length of the CDR3 is 13 residues. This chain's CDR3 is CASSLGQNYGYTF. In DNA form, the CDR3 reads TGCGCCAGCAGCTTAGGACAGAACTATGGCTACACCTTC. The entire variable domain, with the rest obtained from reference TRBV5-1 and TRBJ1-2, is as follows: KAGVTQTPRYLIKTRGQQVTLSCSPISGHRSVSWYQQTPGQGLQFLFEYFSETQRNKGNFPGRFSGRQFSNSRSEMNVSTLELGDSALYLCASSLGQNYGYTFGSGTRLTVV.

The rearrangement joins TRBV9 to TRBJ1-4; D not resolved. The CDR3 totals 15 residues. CDR1 is SGDLS and CDR2 is YYNGEE in the germline V gene. Between the trimmed V and J ends, which lost 4 bases and 4 bases, there was a span of 14 bases. The CDR3 sequence: CASSSRTGINEKLFF. CDR3 DNA sequence: TGTGCCAGCAGCTCCCGTACGGGGATTAATGAAAAACTGTTTTTT.

The chain recombines TRBV19 with TRBJ1-2, with D tentatively TRBD1 (5 bases). V was trimmed by 5 bases and J by 4 bases, leaving 26 bases between them. Germline loops: CDR1 LNHDA, CDR2 SQIVND (reference sequence). The CDR3 totals 18 residues. CDR3 amino acids: CASSLFRGVQREVYGYTF. The CDR3 bases are TGTGCCAGTAGTCTATTCCGGGGGGTACAGCGGGAGGTCTATGGCTACACCTTC.

The V call is TRBV29-1, the J call TRBJ2-6; D ambiguous. The CDR3 is 11 amino acids. Germline lookup yields CDR1 SQVTM and CDR2 ANQGSEA. V was cut by 3 bases and J by 9 bases, with 6 bases left in between. CDR3 DNA: TGCAGCGTTGATGGCGGCAACGTCCTGACTTTC. Amino acid sequence: CSVDGGNVLTF. Full variable domain (remainder filled in from reference TRBV29-1 and TRBJ2-6): SAVISQKPSRDICQRGTSLTIQCQVDSQVTMMFWYRQQPGQSLTLIATANQGSEATYESGFVIDKFPISRPNLTFSTLTVSNMSPEDSSIYLCSVDGGNVLTFGAGSRLTVL.

The chain joins TRBV28 to TRBJ1-2, with D maybe TRBD1 (6 bases). The CDR3 is 15 amino acids. Germline V lookup: CDR1 MDHEN, CDR2 SYDVKM. With 3 bases removed from V and 8 bases from J, the gap between germline ends came to 19 bases. CDR3 bases: TGTGCCAGCAGTTTGATCGTGACAGGAAATCGCGGCTACACCTTC. Its translation is CASSLIVTGNRGYTF.

This clone was counted a single time. This rearrangement joins TRBV4-1 to TRBJ2-2, with 9 positions matching TRBD1. Germline CDR1 reads MGHRA; CDR2 reads YSYEKL. The CDR3 runs 17 residues. V was clipped by 1 base and J by 3 bases; unmatched bases: 6. CDR3 sequence: CASSQGLGQGDTGELFF. The CDR3 coding sequence is TGCGCCAGCAGCCAAGGTTTGGGACAGGGTGACACCGGGGAGCTGTTTTTT.

V is TRBV7-3 and J is TRBJ2-3; a weak D match, TRBD1 (6 bases). Trimming took off 3 bases at V and 5 bases at J, with 18 bases between the two ends. CDR1 and CDR2 from the germline V gene are SGHTA and FQGTGA. The CDR3 has 16 amino acids. In nucleotides, the CDR3 is TGTGCCAGCAGCTTGGGACCGGGACAAGGAGAAGATACGCAGTATTTT. It encodes CASSLGPGQGEDTQYF.

The chain joins TRBV14 to TRBJ2-7; 9 nucleotides line up with TRBD2. Germline-derived CDR1 and CDR2 are SGHDN and FVKESK. V gave up 1 base and J gave up 6 bases; unmatched junction bases: 7. There are 15 residues in the CDR3. DNA for the CDR3: TGTGCCAGCAGCCAAGTAGCGGGAGTTAGTAGCGAGCAGTACTTC. It yields the protein CASSQVAGVSSEQYF.

A single count supports this clone. This sequence joins TRBV30 and TRBJ1-4; D is uncertain. V was shortened by 1 base and J by 7 bases, with 4 bases between the two germline ends. CDR3 length: 11 amino acids. CDR1 is GTSNPN and CDR2 is SVGIG in the germline V gene (reference sequence). CDR3 sequence (DNA): TGTGCCTGGAGTGACTCTGAAAAACTGTTTTTT. Its translation: CAWSDSEKLFF.

The chain is built from TRBV21-1 and TRBJ2-3; TRBD1 is the table's D call, not checked against the DNA. TRBV21-1 constitutes a pseudogene. The CDR3 loop spans 24 amino acids. For the CDR3, the DNA is TGTGCCAGCAGCAAAGGACGTGGGGATACCTTGACAGGGACACACTCAAGCGGTGCAGATACGCAGTATTTT. It specifies CASSKGRGDTLTGTHSSGADTQYF.

V gene TRBV11-2 combines with J gene TRBJ1-1; weak D call: TRBD1 (5 bases). V was pared by 4 bases and J by 1 base, with 7 bases between. The germline gives CDR1 SGHAT, CDR2 FQNNGV. The CDR3 has 13 residues. The CDR3 bases are TGTGCCAGCAGCTCTGACAGGAACACTGAAGCTTTCTTT. It is translated as CASSSDRNTEAFF.

J is TRBJ2-3 and V is TRBV25-1, with 12 bases fitting TRBD2. In germline, CDR1 is MGHDK, CDR2 SYGVNS. The ends lost 6 bases at V and 2 bases at J; junction bases unmatched: 6. There are 16 residues in the CDR3. The CDR3 here is CASSEGLAGHTDTQYF. Written as DNA, the CDR3 is TGTGCCAGCAGCGAAGGACTAGCGGGACACACAGATACGCAGTATTTT.

The chain uses TRBV19 and TRBJ2-7; TRBD2 might be the D (5 bases). Trimming stripped 3 bases from V and 6 bases from J, with 9 bases between. There are 12 residues in the CDR3. In germline, CDR1 is LNHDA, CDR2 SQIVND (reference sequence). CDR3 protein: CASSMSRGEQYF. The DNA of the CDR3 is TGTGCCAGTAGTATGTCCCGGGGCGAGCAGTACTTC. Complete variable domain (other parts from reference TRBV19 and TRBJ2-7): DGGITQSPKYLFRKEGQNVTLSCEQNLNHDAMYWYRQDPGQGLRLIYYSQIVNDFQKGDIAEGYSVSREKKESFPLTVTSAQKNPTAFYLCASSMSRGEQYFGPGTRLTVT.

This chain links TRBV6-6 with TRBJ2-7; D call uncertain. This CDR3 has 14 amino acids. The ends were cut back, 2 bases at V and 0 bases at J, with 8 bases in the middle. In germline, CDR1 is MNHNY, CDR2 SVGAGI (reference sequence). Here the CDR3 DNA reads TGTGCCAGCAGTTACCCTTTTCCCTCCTACGAGCAGTACTTC. Its protein is CASSYPFPSYEQYF.

The chain carries TRBV7-9 and TRBJ1-1, with TRBD1 as a possible D gene (6 bases). The V and J ends lost 5 bases and 1 base respectively, with 14 bases between them. This CDR3 spans 15 amino acids. The germline CDR1 and CDR2 sequences are SEHNR and FQNEAQ (reference sequence). CDR3 sequence reads: CASSPRTASNTEAFF. CDR3 DNA: TGTGCCAGCAGCCCCAGGACAGCTTCGAACACTGAAGCTTTCTTT.